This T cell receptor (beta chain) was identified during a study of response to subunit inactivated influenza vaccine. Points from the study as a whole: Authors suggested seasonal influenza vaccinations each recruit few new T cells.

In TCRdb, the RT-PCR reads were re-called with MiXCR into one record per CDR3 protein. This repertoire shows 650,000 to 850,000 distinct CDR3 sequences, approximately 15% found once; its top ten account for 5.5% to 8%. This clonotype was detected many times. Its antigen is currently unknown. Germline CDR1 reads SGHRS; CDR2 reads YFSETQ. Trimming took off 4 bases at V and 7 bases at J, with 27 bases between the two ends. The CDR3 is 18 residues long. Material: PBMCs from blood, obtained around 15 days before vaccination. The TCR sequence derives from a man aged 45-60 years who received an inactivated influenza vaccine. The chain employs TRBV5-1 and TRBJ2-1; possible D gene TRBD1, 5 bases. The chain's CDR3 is CASSDSQTPRQAGNEQFF. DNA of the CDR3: TGCGCCAGCAGCGATTCACAGACACCCAGACAAGCAGGGAATGAGCAGTTCTTC.